This TCR beta chain stems from a study of blood T cell repertoires in COVID-19. Study information: COVID-19 samples collected from the United States, Italy and Spain covered acute and convalescent phases.

Authors' data handling: How many nucleated cells were present was estimated from reference gene primer amplification. Measured with immunoSEQ multiplex PCR; TCRdb has only the in-frame clones, and not every one. That table supplies the V and J calls and clone size; D and trimming were determined from the DNA. The data hold a few hundred thousand clones, with roughly nine tenths observed a single time. Remarks on this clone: The junction departs from the called germline gene at one end, perhaps through a read error.

The CDR3 has 16 amino acids. CDR1 and CDR2 from the germline V gene are SNHLY and FYNNEI. The rearrangement joins TRBV2 to TRBJ2-7; 7 bases are a match to TRBD1. The receptor was isolated from a woman in her 30s with COVID-19, enrolled during active disease. Sequencing was performed on peripheral blood. CDR3 amino acids: CASSRGSGTEGSAGVF. Here the CDR3 DNA reads TGTGCCAGCAGTCGGGGTTCCGGGACAGAAGGGTCCGCCGGGGTCTTC.